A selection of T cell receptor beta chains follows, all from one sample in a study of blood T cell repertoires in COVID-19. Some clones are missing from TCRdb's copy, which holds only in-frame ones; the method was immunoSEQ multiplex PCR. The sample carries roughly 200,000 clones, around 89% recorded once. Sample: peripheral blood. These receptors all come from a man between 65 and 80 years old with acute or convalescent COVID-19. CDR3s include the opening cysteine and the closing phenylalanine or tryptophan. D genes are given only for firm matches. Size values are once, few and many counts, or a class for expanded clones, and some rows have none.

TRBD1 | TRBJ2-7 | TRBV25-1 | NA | CASRGQETYEQYF | TGTGCCAGCAGGGGACAGGAGACCTACGAGCAGTACTTC
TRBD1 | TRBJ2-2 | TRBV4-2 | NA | CASSQAPGQTNTGELFF | TGTGCCAGCAGCCAAGCCCCGGGACAGACGAACACCGGGGAGCTGTTTTTT
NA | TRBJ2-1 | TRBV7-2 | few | CATRQMTGPIYNEQFF | TGTGCCACTAGACAAATGACAGGTCCAATATACAATGAGCAGTTCTTC
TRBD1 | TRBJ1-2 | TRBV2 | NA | CARGQGDGYTF | TGTGCCAGGGGACAGGGCGACGGCTACACCTTC
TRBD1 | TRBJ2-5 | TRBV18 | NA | CASSPYTGGETQYF | TGTGCCAGCTCACCATACACAGGGGGGGAGACCCAGTACTTC
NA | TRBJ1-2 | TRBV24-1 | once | CATSDGANYGYTF | TGTGCCACCAGTGATGGAGCTAACTATGGCTACACCTTC
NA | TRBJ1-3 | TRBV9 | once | CASSATVGVGNTIYF | TGTGCCAGCAGCGCCACCGTGGGAGTTGGAAACACCATATATTTT
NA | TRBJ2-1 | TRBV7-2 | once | CASSSHISEQFF | TGTGCCAGCAGCTCACATATCAGTGAGCAGTTCTTC
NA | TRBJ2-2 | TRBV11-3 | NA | CASSPTGLTGELFF | TGTGCCAGCAGCCCTACAGGGCTCACCGGGGAGCTGTTTTTT
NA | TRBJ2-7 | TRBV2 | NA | CASKRGLSNEQYF | TGTGCCAGCAAAAGGGGCCTCAGCAACGAGCAGTACTTC
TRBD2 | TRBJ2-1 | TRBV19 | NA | CASSISAGTRNEQFF | TGTGCCAGTAGTATTTCAGCGGGAACGAGAAATGAGCAGTTCTTC
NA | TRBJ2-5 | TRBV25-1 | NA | CASSVTAGETQYF | TGTGCCAGCAGTGTGACAGCTGGGGAGACCCAGTACTTC
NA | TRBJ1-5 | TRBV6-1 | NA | CASSQVQDNQPQHF | TGTGCCAGCAGTCAGGTCCAGGACAATCAGCCCCAGCATTTT
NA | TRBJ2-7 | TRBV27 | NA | CASRPRAGEGPYEQYF | TGTGCCAGCAGACCAAGGGCAGGGGAGGGACCCTACGAGCAGTACTTC
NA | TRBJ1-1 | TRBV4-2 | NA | CASSLGGGNTEAFF | TGTGCCAGCAGCTTAGGAGGCGGGAACACTGAAGCTTTCTTT
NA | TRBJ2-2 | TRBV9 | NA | CASGPGAGELFF | TGTGCCAGCGGTCCGGGGGCCGGGGAGCTGTTTTTT
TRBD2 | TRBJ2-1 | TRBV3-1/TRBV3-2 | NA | CASSRGTSGAYYNEQFF | TGTGCCAGCAGCCGCGGGACTAGCGGAGCATACTACAATGAGCAGTTCTTC
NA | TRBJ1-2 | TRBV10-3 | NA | CAITAGTSNYGYTF | TGTGCCATTACCGCAGGGACTTCAAACTATGGCTACACCTTC
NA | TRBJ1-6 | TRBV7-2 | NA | CASSLVGGQNNSPLHF | TGTGCCAGCAGCTTAGTAGGCGGACAGAATAATTCACCCCTCCACTTT
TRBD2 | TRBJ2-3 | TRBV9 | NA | CASSVRTSGRQDTQYF | TGTGCCAGCAGCGTGCGGACTAGCGGGAGGCAAGATACGCAGTATTTT
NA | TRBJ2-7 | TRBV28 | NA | CASSLRGTSYEQYF | TGTGCCAGCAGTTTGCGCGGGACCTCCTACGAGCAGTACTTC
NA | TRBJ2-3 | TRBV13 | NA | CASSLQGTADTSTDTQYF | TGTGCCAGCAGCTTGCAAGGGACTGCCGATACTAGCACAGATACGCAGTATTTT
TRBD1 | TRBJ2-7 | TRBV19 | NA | CASSPRTGSYEQYF | TGTGCCAGTAGTCCCCGGACAGGGAGCTACGAGCAGTACTTC